These 10 T cell receptor beta chains originate from one sample sequenced in a study of blood T cells in healthy people across ages. A second PCR of 7 to 11 cycles used a sample-barcoded 5' primer and a J-beta primer mix. TCRdb re-called the 5' RACE reads through MiXCR, storing one row per CDR3 protein. The sample lists 650,000 to 950,000 distinct CDR3 sequences, 40% to 50% occurring once. Source material: blood. These TCRs come from a man in his sixties in good health.

A word on this clonotype: One end of the junction is discordant with germline, which a read error may explain. V and J are TRBV5-1 and TRBJ2-7, with a possible D match to TRBD2 (5 bases). The germline V gene encodes CDR1 SGHRS and CDR2 YFSETQ. The CDR3 is 15 residues long. CDR3 sequence: CASSPVTRSSHEQYF. In nucleotides, the CDR3 is TGCGCCAGCAGCCCTGTTACTAGGAGCTCCCACGAGCAGTACTTC.

Notes on this clonotype: One end of the junction varies from germline; a read error may be responsible. V and J are TRBV7-9 and TRBJ2-2; the D is unclear. The CDR3 contains 12 residues. Germline loops: CDR1 SEHNR, CDR2 FQNEAQ (reference sequence). CDR3 bases: TGTTCCAGCAGCTACCTTCCCGGGGAGCTGTTTTTT. Protein: CSSSYLPGELFF.

This chain joins TRBV29-1 and TRBJ2-1, with 8 bases lining up with TRBD1. The CDR3 extends over 13 amino acids. V shed 5 bases, J shed 14 bases, and the junction held 14 bases outside the gene matches. Germline assignment: CDR1 SQVTM and CDR2 ANQGSEA. In nucleotides, the CDR3 is TGCAGCGTTACAAACCTCGGACAGGGATTGGAGTTCTTC. It encodes CSVTNLGQGLEFF.

This rearrangement joins TRBV30 to TRBJ2-7, with 15 bases fitting TRBD2. In germline, CDR1 is GTSNPN, CDR2 SVGIG (reference sequence). V shed 2 bases, J shed 3 bases, and the junction held 11 bases outside the gene matches. The CDR3 has 18 residues. The CDR3 DNA is TGTGCCTGGAGTCAAGGACTAGCGGGGGGGCCTAGCTACTACGAGCAGTACTTC. Protein product: CAWSQGLAGGPSYYEQYF.

The genes are TRBV3-1 and TRBJ2-3, with D perhaps TRBD2 (5 bases). The germline V gene has CDR1 LGHDT and CDR2 YNNKEL (reference sequence). V lost 3 bases to trimming and J lost 0 bases, with 13 bases between them. The CDR3 runs to 16 residues. The CDR3 loop reads CASSHGNLYSTDTQYF. The CDR3 DNA reads as TGTGCCAGCAGCCACGGGAACCTTTATAGCACAGATACGCAGTATTTT.

The rearrangement joins TRBV12-5 to TRBJ2-7; 11 nucleotides align to TRBD1. The J call may not be correct, given that the DNA end is closer to TRBJ2-5. Germline V CDR1 and CDR2: LGHNT, FRNRAP. The CDR3 has 16 residues. CDR3 in DNA: TGTGCTAGTGGTTTAGGACAGGGGGCCTTTCAAGAGACCCAGTACTTC. Amino acids: CASGLGQGAFQETQYF.

This clonotype came up a few times. This rearrangement joins TRBV6-7 to TRBJ2-5, with a weak D call TRBD2 (6 bases). TRBV6-7 is identified as an open reading frame with a role that is uncertain. The CDR3 has 14 residues. Trimming pared 10 bases from V and 0 bases from J, leaving 15 bases between. In DNA form, the CDR3 reads TGTGCCAACATCGCCGGGAGCTACCAAGAGACCCAGTACTTC. It encodes CANIAGSYQETQYF.

This clonotype was counted only a few times. This CDR3 reads CASIPRIGSTDTQYF. DNA for the CDR3: TGTGCCAGCATTCCTAGGATAGGGAGCACAGATACGCAGTATTTT. This sequence joins TRBV6-1 and TRBJ2-3, with D uncertain. The CDR3 has 15 amino acids. Germline assignment: CDR1 MNHNS and CDR2 SASEGT. Deletions cut 7 bases from V and 0 bases from J, with 14 bases between.

This clonotype was observed a few times. The chain is built from TRBV6-1 and TRBJ2-7; 8 nucleotides align to TRBD1. The germline V gene has CDR1 MNHNS and CDR2 SASEGT. With V trimmed by 8 bases and J by 0 bases, 9 bases remained unmatched. The CDR3 extends over 15 amino acids. This chain's CDR3 is CASVLGQGSSYEQYF. The DNA for the CDR3 is TGTGCCAGCGTCTTAGGACAGGGAAGCTCCTACGAGCAGTACTTC.

This sequence joins TRBV6-2 or TRBV6-3 and TRBJ2-4; D is uncertain. TRBJ2-7 explains the end of the DNA better; the J call may be wrong. CDR1 MNHEY and CDR2 SVGEGT come from the germline V gene. This CDR3 is built from 16 residues. The CDR3 sequence: CASSCRQTTVIDEQYF. The CDR3 DNA sequence: TGTGCCAGCAGTTGCCGACAAACTACAGTCATCGACGAGCAGTACTTC.